This T cell receptor (beta chain) was sequenced in a study of cytomegalovirus exposure and HLA in healthy donors. Trimming removed 1 base from V and 0 bases from J; junction bases left unmatched: 15. The germline CDR1 and CDR2 sequences are GTSNPN and SVGIG (reference sequence). The CDR3 loop spans 18 amino acids. The table lists this clone with a count of one. Antigen unknown. Points from the study as a whole: Equally common other TCR beta chains were less clonally expanded than HLA-associated ones, a later analysis found. It was taken for granted in presence/absence analyses that sequencing depth across donors was roughly uniform. Specificity for CMV antigens was confirmed in vitro for a few of the CMV-associated chains. Rare TCR sequences predominated, though certain public TCRs were found in many donors.

Primers: 60 Vbeta forward and 13 Jbeta reverse. TCRdb's copy holds only in-frame clones and misses some; the assay was immunoSEQ multiplex PCR. The profile shows under 150,000 clones, about 77% of them singletons. The sample taken for sequencing was PBMCs. This receptor was obtained from a woman in her twenties or thirties in good health and CMV-seropositive. This sequence joins TRBV30 and TRBJ2-7; 7 bases agree with TRBD2. The CDR3 coding sequence is TGTGCCTGGAGTGGCCTACTAGCGCGAAAGACCTTCTCCTACGAGCAGTACTTC. Its translation is CAWSGLLARKTFSYEQYF.